One and the same sample provided the 25 T cell receptor beta chains below, sequenced in a study of blood T cell repertoires in COVID-19. Produced via immunoSEQ multiplex PCR; TCRdb's table is partial and in-frame only. The sample consists of 250,000 to 400,000 clones, about 91% of them appearing once. Sequencing was performed on peripheral blood. These receptors all stem from a woman aged 25 to 45 with COVID-19, enrolled during active disease.

This rearrangement joins TRBV10-3 to TRBJ1-1; D is unresolved. This CDR3 is 15 amino acids long. Per germline, CDR1 ENHRY and CDR2 SYGVKD. V shed 3 bases and J shed 4 bases, with 15 bases lying between them. The CDR3 DNA reads as TGTGCCATCAGTGAAAGTGAGGTACGTGGCACTGAAGCTTTCTTT. Its protein product is CAISESEVRGTEAFF.

The V gene is TRBV4-3, the J gene TRBJ2-1, with 10 bases that match TRBD2. The V gene end was trimmed by 1 base and the J gene end by 8 bases; junction bases not matched to a gene: 14. The germline V gene encodes CDR1 LGHNA and CDR2 YSLEER. This CDR3 spans 18 amino acids. The CDR3 loop reads CASSQGSPLERGGYEQFF. The CDR3 DNA reads as TGCGCCAGCAGCCAAGGCTCTCCCCTAGAGCGGGGGGGCTATGAGCAGTTCTTC.

The gene calls are TRBV3-1 (or the pseudogene TRBV3-2) and TRBJ1-6; 7 positions agree with TRBD1. Germline loops: CDR1 LGHDT, CDR2 YNNKEL (reference sequence). This CDR3 comprises 15 residues. V shed 6 bases, J shed 3 bases, and the junction held 5 bases outside the gene matches. The CDR3 loop is CASSRGTVYNSPLHF. As DNA, the CDR3 is TGTGCCAGCAGTCGCGGGACAGTCTATAATTCACCCCTCCACTTT.

This clone was counted a single time. The chain couples TRBV2 to TRBJ2-2, with D maybe TRBD2 (7 bases). This CDR3 comprises 14 residues. Germline V lookup: CDR1 SNHLY, CDR2 FYNNEI. V lost 7 bases to trimming and J lost 7 bases, with 16 bases between them. The CDR3 coding sequence is TGTGCCAGCAACGGGGGGCAAACGGTCGGGGAGCTGTTTTTT. Translation gives CASNGGQTVGELFF. The full variable domain, rest sourced from reference TRBV2 and TRBJ2-2, is EPEVTQTPSHQVTQMGQEVILRCVPISNHLYFYWYRQILGQKVEFLVSFYNNEISEKSEIFDDQFSVERPDGSNFTLKIRSTKLEDSAMYFCASNGGQTVGELFFGEGSRLTVL.

The chain employs TRBV6-5 and TRBJ2-2, with D possibly being TRBD1 (6 bases). The CDR3 runs to 14 residues. Trimming left V 6 bases short and J 1 base short, with 9 bases between. Germline values: CDR1 MNHEY, CDR2 SVGAGI. CDR3 DNA sequence: TGTGCCAGCAGGGGACACGTGAACACCGGGGAGCTGTTTTTT. Residues: CASRGHVNTGELFF.

The chain links TRBV3-1 (or the pseudogene TRBV3-2) to TRBJ1-1, with D possibly matching TRBD1 (5 bases). The germline V gene encodes CDR1 LGHDT and CDR2 YNNKEL (reference sequence). The CDR3 loop spans 13 amino acids. Trimming left V 4 bases short and J 1 base short, with 7 bases between. CDR3 loop: CASSRTRNTEAFF. As DNA, the CDR3 is TGTGCCAGCAGCCGGACAAGGAACACTGAAGCTTTCTTT.

The V and J genes are TRBV13 and TRBJ1-3, with D perhaps matching TRBD1 (5 bases). The V and J ends lost 0 bases and 4 bases respectively, with 13 bases between them. In germline, CDR1 is PRHDT, CDR2 FYEKMQ (reference sequence). This CDR3 contains 16 residues. CDR3 bases: TGTGCCAGCAGCTTAGGCCGGGGGGAATCCGGAAACACCATATATTTT. The encoded protein is CASSLGRGESGNTIYF.

The V gene is TRBV2, the J gene TRBJ1-5; 7 bases align to TRBD1. From germline, CDR1 is SNHLY and CDR2 FYNNEI. With 8 bases clipped from V and 4 bases from J, the junction kept 8 bases outside the gene matches. CDR3 length equals 14 residues. The CDR3, as DNA: TGTGCCAGCGAGGGTATGACAGGGAATCAGCCCCAGCATTTT. The encoded protein is CASEGMTGNQPQHF. Filled out from reference TRBV2 and TRBJ1-5, the complete variable domain reads EPEVTQTPSHQVTQMGQEVILRCVPISNHLYFYWYRQILGQKVEFLVSFYNNEISEKSEIFDDQFSVERPDGSNFTLKIRSTKLEDSAMYFCASEGMTGNQPQHFGDGTRLSIL.

This chain joins TRBV5-1 and TRBJ2-3; D may be TRBD1 (6 bases). The germline V and J ends were trimmed by 4 bases and 3 bases, with 15 bases remaining between them. Germline loops: CDR1 SGHRS, CDR2 YFSETQ. The CDR3 spans 15 residues. CDR3 coding DNA: TGCGCCAGCAGCCCAAGGGGCAGGGGTACAGATACGCAGTATTTT. Translation gives CASSPRGRGTDTQYF.

This clone showed up many times. The CDR3 region has the DNA TGTGCCAGCAGTGAACATGAGGGAAGCAATCAGCCCCAGCATTTT. Translated, it gives CASSEHEGSNQPQHF. The rearrangement uses TRBV6-1 and TRBJ1-5, with D unclear. The CDR3 extends over 15 amino acids. CDR1 and CDR2 (germline): MNHNS, SASEGT. V was trimmed by 2 bases and J by 1 base, leaving 9 bases between them.

The J gene is TRBJ2-7, the V gene TRBV19, with D tentatively TRBD1 (5 bases). Deletions cut 11 bases from V and 1 base from J, with 12 bases between. The CDR3 is 12 residues long. Germline lookup yields CDR1 LNHDA and CDR2 SQIVND (reference sequence). For the CDR3, the DNA is TGTGCCGGAATACAGGTTTCCTACGAGCAGTACGTC. This translates into CAGIQVSYEQYV.

The rearrangement uses TRBV4-2 and TRBJ1-2; D might be TRBD1 (5 bases). Trimming left V 0 bases short and J 8 bases short, with 28 bases between. CDR3 length equals 19 residues. In germline, CDR1 is LGHNA, CDR2 YNFKEQ. The CDR3 loop is CASSQDQGLSRVKFEGYTF. CDR3 coding DNA: TGTGCCAGCAGCCAAGATCAGGGATTGAGCAGGGTTAAATTCGAGGGCTACACCTTC.

The V gene is TRBV3-1 (or the pseudogene TRBV3-2), the J gene TRBJ1-1; D call uncertain. V lost 5 bases to trimming and J lost 3 bases, with 4 bases between them. CDR3 size: 11 residues. Per germline, CDR1 LGHDT and CDR2 YNNKEL (reference sequence). The CDR3 DNA reads as TGTGCCAGCAGCTCGGACACTGAAGCTTTCTTT. As protein: CASSSDTEAFF.

The rearrangement links TRBV10-3 to TRBJ1-3; no clear D. Looked up from germline, CDR1 is ENHRY and CDR2 is SYGVKD. With 6 bases removed from V and 0 bases from J, the gap between germline ends came to 12 bases. There are 15 residues in the CDR3. The CDR3 reads CAIRGFGFSGNTIYF. The DNA for the CDR3 is TGTGCCATCAGGGGCTTTGGGTTCTCTGGAAACACCATATATTTT.

The chain combines TRBV11-2 with TRBJ1-6; D remains unclear. Germline-derived CDR1 and CDR2 are SGHAT and FQNNGV. This CDR3 region has 17 residues. V was clipped by 6 bases and J by 0 bases, with 15 bases between them. CDR3 in DNA: TGTGCCAGCAGTCCTCACGTACTTAGCTCCTATAATTCACCCCTCCACTTT. Its protein is CASSPHVLSSYNSPLHF.

The V call is TRBV11-2, the J call TRBJ1-3; D possibly corresponds to TRBD1 (6 bases). CDR1 is SGHAT, CDR2 FQNNGV, per germline. Deletions cut 1 base from V and 4 bases from J, with 14 bases between. This CDR3 is built from 16 residues. The CDR3 reads CASSLGLGARGNTIYF. The CDR3 DNA reads as TGTGCCAGCAGCTTAGGGCTGGGGGCGAGGGGAAACACCATATATTTT.

The chain links TRBV2 to TRBJ2-7, with 8 nucleotides matching TRBD1. The germline V gene has CDR1 SNHLY and CDR2 FYNNEI. V dropped 5 bases and J dropped 1; count of bases not matched to a gene: 25. The CDR3 extends over 21 amino acids. CDR3 nucleotides: TGTGCCAGCAGTCAAGTGATCATTTTGGTAGGGAGACAGGGGCATTCCTACGAGCAGTACTTC. It codes for CASSQVIILVGRQGHSYEQYF.

This chain links TRBV2 with TRBJ1-1; D uncertain. V shed 5 bases and J shed 4 bases, with 11 bases lying between them. This CDR3 has 13 residues. Germline CDR1 and CDR2: SNHLY and FYNNEI. CDR3 bases: TGTGCCAGCAGTTCAGAACAAAGCACTGAAGCTTTCTTT. As protein: CASSSEQSTEAFF.

CDR3: CAWTGRGGSYEQYF. CDR3 nucleotide sequence: TGTGCCTGGACTGGCAGGGGCGGTTCCTACGAGCAGTACTTC. The V and J genes are TRBV30 and TRBJ2-7; a possible D gene is TRBD1 (6 bases). CDR1 and CDR2 from the germline V gene are GTSNPN and SVGIG (reference sequence). This CDR3 is 14 amino acids long. The V and J ends lost 4 bases and 1 base respectively, with 14 bases between them.

This clone came up once. Different DNA sequences within this sample yield the same CDR3. The V and J genes are TRBV14 and TRBJ1-2; weak D call: TRBD1 (5 bases). The CDR3 loop spans 13 amino acids. The germline gives CDR1 SGHDN, CDR2 FVKESK. With 6 bases removed from V and 1 base from J, the gap between germline ends came to 9 bases. CDR3 amino acids: CASSQQVNYGYTF. The CDR3 nucleotides are TGTGCCAGCAGTCAACAGGTTAACTATGGCTACACCTTC.

This clone was counted between two and nine times. This chain connects TRBV19 to TRBJ1-1; D possibly corresponds to TRBD1 (5 bases). This CDR3 has 20 residues. The germline V gene has CDR1 LNHDA and CDR2 SQIVND (reference sequence). V lost 5 bases and J 1 base, leaving 29 bases between the germline ends. The CDR3, as DNA: TGTGCCAGTAGTCACCCTCCCCTCGTCACAGAATTCAGGGCGAACACTGAAGCTTTCTTT. This gives the protein CASSHPPLVTEFRANTEAFF.

The CDR3 coding sequence is TGTGCCAGCAAGGGGCTAGTGGGGTCCTACAATGAGCAGTTCTTC. Its protein product is CASKGLVGSYNEQFF. This sequence joins TRBV19 and TRBJ2-1; possible D gene TRBD1, 5 bases. The V end lost 9 bases, the J end lost 1 base, and 16 bases lay between the germline ends. This CDR3 contains 15 residues. The germline CDR1 and CDR2 sequences are LNHDA and SQIVND (reference sequence). Looking up the rest from reference TRBV19 and TRBJ2-1 gives the full variable domain: DGGITQSPKYLFRKEGQNVTLSCEQNLNHDAMYWYRQDPGQGLRLIYYSQIVNDFQKGDIAEGYSVSREKKESFPLTVTSAQKNPTAFYLCASKGLVGSYNEQFFGPGTRLTVL.

This chain links TRBV6-2 or TRBV6-3 with TRBJ1-2; D is uncertain. The CDR3 length is 14 residues. The germline V gene has CDR1 MNHEY and CDR2 SVGEGT. The V end lost 5 bases, the J end lost 0 bases, and 10 bases lay between the germline ends. CDR3 region: CASSLSTANYGYTF. CDR3 bases: TGTGCCAGCAGTCTATCAACAGCTAACTATGGCTACACCTTC.

This clone appeared a single time. V is TRBV27 and J is TRBJ1-6, with 7 bases matching TRBD1. This CDR3 is built from 15 residues. Losses at the gene ends were 6 bases for V and 3 bases for J; bases not matched to a gene: 5. Germline V gene data show CDR1 as MNHEY and CDR2 as SMNVEV (reference sequence). CDR3 nucleotides: TGTGCCAGCAGATACCGGGACAGCTATAATTCACCCCTCCACTTT. Translation gives CASRYRDSYNSPLHF.

The chain uses TRBV6-6 and TRBJ2-2; D is possibly TRBD2 (6 bases). The ends were cut back, 7 bases at V and 6 bases at J, with 15 bases in the middle. CDR1 and CDR2 (germline): MNHNY, SVGAGI (reference sequence). The CDR3 has 14 amino acids. The CDR3 nucleotides read TGTGCCAGCAACGCGGGGAGTGTTGCCGGGGAGCTGTTTTTT. Translated: CASNAGSVAGELFF.